The entry below describes one T cell receptor beta chain. The sample belongs to a study of cytomegalovirus exposure and HLA in healthy donors. Per the germline V gene, CDR1 is SNHLY and CDR2 is FYNNEI. Trimming cost V 10 bases and J 6 bases; bases outside gene matches: 5. The CDR3 runs 11 residues. Primers: 60 Vbeta forward and 13 Jbeta reverse. Profiled with immunoSEQ multiplex PCR; TCRdb holds only in-frame clones, not every one. The sample has roughly 190,000 clones, 79% seen once. The rearrangement uses TRBV2 and TRBJ2-7; 8 bases match TRBD2. The sample taken for sequencing was PBMCs. The receptor's source is a girl aged 10-17 years in good health and CMV-seropositive. CDR3 region: CATRGGVEQYF. The CDR3 DNA is TGTGCCACACGGGGGGGAGTCGAGCAGTACTTC.